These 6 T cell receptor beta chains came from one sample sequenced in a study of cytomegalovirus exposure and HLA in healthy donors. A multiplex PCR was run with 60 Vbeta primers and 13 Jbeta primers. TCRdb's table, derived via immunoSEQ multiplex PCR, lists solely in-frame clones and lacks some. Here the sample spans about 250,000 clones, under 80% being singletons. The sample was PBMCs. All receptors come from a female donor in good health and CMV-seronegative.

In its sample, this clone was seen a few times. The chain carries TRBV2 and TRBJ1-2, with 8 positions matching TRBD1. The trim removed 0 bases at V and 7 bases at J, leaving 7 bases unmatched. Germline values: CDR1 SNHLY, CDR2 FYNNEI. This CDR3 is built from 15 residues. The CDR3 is CASSEAARTGTGYTF. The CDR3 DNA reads TGTGCCAGCAGTGAAGCGGCGAGGACAGGGACTGGCTACACCTTC. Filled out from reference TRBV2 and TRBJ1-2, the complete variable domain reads EPEVTQTPSHQVTQMGQEVILRCVPISNHLYFYWYRQILGQKVEFLVSFYNNEISEKSEIFDDQFSVERPDGSNFTLKIRSTKLEDSAMYFCASSEAARTGTGYTFGSGTRLTVV.

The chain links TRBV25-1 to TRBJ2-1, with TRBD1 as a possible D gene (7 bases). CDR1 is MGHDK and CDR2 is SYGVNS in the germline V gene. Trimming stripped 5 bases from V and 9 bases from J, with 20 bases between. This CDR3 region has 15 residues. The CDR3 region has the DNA TGTGCCAGCAGTCGAGAGGAGGCCAGGGGGGCTGAGCAGTTCTTC. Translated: CASSREEARGAEQFF. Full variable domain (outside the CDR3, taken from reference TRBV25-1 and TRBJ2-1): EADIYQTPRYLVIGTGKKITLECSQTMGHDKMYWYQQDPGMELHLIHYSYGVNSTEKGDLSSESTVSRIRTEHFPLTLESARPSHTSQYLCASSREEARGAEQFFGPGTRLTVL.

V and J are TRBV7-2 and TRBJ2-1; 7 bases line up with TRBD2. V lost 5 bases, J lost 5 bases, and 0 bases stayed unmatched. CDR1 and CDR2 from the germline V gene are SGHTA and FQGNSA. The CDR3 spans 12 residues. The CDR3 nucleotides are TGTGCCAGCAGCCGGGGGGACAATGAGCAGTTCTTC. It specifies CASSRGDNEQFF.

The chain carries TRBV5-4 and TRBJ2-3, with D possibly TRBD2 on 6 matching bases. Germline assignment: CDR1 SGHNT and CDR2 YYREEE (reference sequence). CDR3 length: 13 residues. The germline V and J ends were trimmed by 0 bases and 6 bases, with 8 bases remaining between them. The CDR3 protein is CASSLARGDTQYF. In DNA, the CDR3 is TGTGCCAGCAGCTTGGCTCGGGGGGATACGCAGTATTTT.

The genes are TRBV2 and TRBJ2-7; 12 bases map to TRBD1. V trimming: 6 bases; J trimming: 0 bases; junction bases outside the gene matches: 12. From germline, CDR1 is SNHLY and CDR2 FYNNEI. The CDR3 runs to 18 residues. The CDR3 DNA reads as TGTGCCAGCAGCGACATGGGGACAGGGGGCCTCAGCTCCTACGAGCAGTACTTC. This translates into CASSDMGTGGLSSYEQYF.

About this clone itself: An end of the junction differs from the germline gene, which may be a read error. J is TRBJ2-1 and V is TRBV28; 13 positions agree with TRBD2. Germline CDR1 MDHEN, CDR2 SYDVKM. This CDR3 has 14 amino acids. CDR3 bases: TGTGCCAGCAGTCGAGAACTAGCGGGAGGGCCCTCTCTCTTC. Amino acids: CASSRELAGGPSLF.